This T cell receptor (beta chain) was retrieved from a study of patients and donors after allogeneic stem cell transplantation. The V gene lost 7 bases and the J gene lost 4 bases, with 16 bases spanning the gap. CDR3 length: 14 amino acids. Looked up from germline, CDR1 is SGHVS and CDR2 is FNYEAQ. TCRdb independently ran MiXCR on the RT-PCR reads; one entry per CDR3 protein. Of 20,000 to 25,000 distinct CDR3 sequences listed, 29% are singletons. Input material: blood, either unsorted or a sorted T cell fraction (not recorded which). The J gene is TRBJ1-1, the V gene TRBV7-6, with D perhaps matching TRBD1 (5 bases). The receptor's source is a human donor who was either an allogeneic HSCT recipient or a stem cell or donor lymphocyte infusion donor (not recorded which). It is not recorded whose cells these are; they may come from a transplant donor. CDR3 residues: CASTASGSGTEAFF. CDR3 coding DNA: TGTGCCAGCACTGCGTCAGGGAGCGGCACTGAAGCTTTCTTT.